The 8 T cell receptor beta chains listed next were all sequenced from one sample in a study of shared clonotypes between healthy human individuals. Profiled with immunoSEQ multiplex PCR; TCRdb holds only in-frame clones, not every one. The sample holds hundreds of thousands of clones, about 98% seen once. Positively selected for CCR7, the CD45RO-negative cells used as naive CD8 cells excluded terminally differentiated effector memory CD45RA+ cells. The material sequenced was naive CD8+ T cells sorted from blood. The origin of the receptors is a man between 25 and 39 years old in good health.

The chain couples TRBV29-1 to TRBJ2-7, with D maybe TRBD2 (5 bases). Trimming took 7 bases from V and 2 from J, leaving 15 bases between them. Germline CDR1 reads SQVTM; CDR2 reads ANQGSEA. This CDR3 contains 13 residues. The CDR3 coding sequence is TGCAGCGCCCGTGGGAGTGTTGCCTACGAGCAGTACTTC. It codes for CSARGSVAYEQYF.

The chain has TRBV29-1 and TRBJ2-1; D tentatively fits TRBD1 or TRBD2 (6 bases each). V shed 7 bases and J shed 5 bases, with 18 bases lying between them. Per the germline V gene, CDR1 is SQVTM and CDR2 is ANQGSEA. The CDR3 length is 14 residues. The CDR3 is CSGRGRLVHNEQFF. The CDR3 DNA sequence: TGCAGCGGTCGGGGGCGACTCGTCCACAATGAGCAGTTCTTC.

This chain connects TRBV2 to TRBJ2-7; a weak D match, TRBD2 (7 bases). The germline V and J ends were trimmed by 3 bases and 1 base, with 13 bases remaining between them. From germline, CDR1 is SNHLY and CDR2 FYNNEI. This CDR3 contains 15 residues. The chain's CDR3 is CASSDSKGGSYEQYF. The CDR3 nucleotides are TGTGCCAGCAGTGACTCGAAGGGGGGGTCCTACGAGCAGTACTTC. Full variable domain (rest looked up from reference TRBV2 and TRBJ2-7): EPEVTQTPSHQVTQMGQEVILRCVPISNHLYFYWYRQILGQKVEFLVSFYNNEISEKSEIFDDQFSVERPDGSNFTLKIRSTKLEDSAMYFCASSDSKGGSYEQYFGPGTRLTVT.

The chain couples TRBV15 to TRBJ2-1; D gene uncertain. This CDR3 has 16 amino acids. V lost 4 bases to trimming and J lost 5 bases, with 18 bases between them. Germline lookup yields CDR1 LNHNV and CDR2 YYDKDF (reference sequence). CDR3 sequence: CATSTAGMATDNEQFF. Here the CDR3 DNA reads TGTGCCACCAGCACCGCTGGAATGGCCACTGACAATGAGCAGTTCTTC.

The chain joins TRBV27 to TRBJ2-7; 10 nucleotides match TRBD1. The CDR3 is 16 residues long. Trimming cost V 1 base and J 2 bases; bases outside gene matches: 5. Germline assignment: CDR1 MNHEY and CDR2 SMNVEV (reference sequence). DNA for the CDR3: TGTGCCAGCAGTTTATTCGCGACAGGGGGCACCTACGAGCAGTACTTC. Residues: CASSLFATGGTYEQYF.

In nucleotides, the CDR3 is TGTGCCAGCAGTTTATCACCCGATATGAACACTGAAGCTTTCTTT. This gives the protein CASSLSPDMNTEAFF. The chain uses TRBV27 and TRBJ1-1; D is undetermined. The V end was cut by 0 bases, the J end by 0 bases, with 8 bases between. This CDR3 has 15 amino acids. The V gene's germline CDR1 is MNHEY and CDR2 SMNVEV (reference sequence).

The chain recombines TRBV7-9 with TRBJ2-2, with D unclear. The CDR3 is 12 residues long. CDR1 and CDR2 from the germline V gene are SEHNR and FQNEAQ (reference sequence). The V and J ends lost 2 bases and 6 bases respectively, with 4 bases between them. CDR3 coding DNA: TGTGCCAGCAGCTTACATTCCGGGGAGCTGTTTTTT. Protein product: CASSLHSGELFF.

The chain couples TRBV2 to TRBJ1-5, with D perhaps TRBD1 (5 bases). Germline assignment: CDR1 SNHLY and CDR2 FYNNEI. V was trimmed by 7 bases and J by 3 bases, leaving 16 bases between them. This CDR3 has 15 residues. CDR3 protein: CASIPDSSYNQPQHF. The CDR3 bases are TGTGCCAGCATCCCCGACAGCTCCTACAATCAGCCCCAGCATTTT. The full variable domain, its missing parts supplied by reference TRBV2 and TRBJ1-5, is EPEVTQTPSHQVTQMGQEVILRCVPISNHLYFYWYRQILGQKVEFLVSFYNNEISEKSEIFDDQFSVERPDGSNFTLKIRSTKLEDSAMYFCASIPDSSYNQPQHFGDGTRLSIL.